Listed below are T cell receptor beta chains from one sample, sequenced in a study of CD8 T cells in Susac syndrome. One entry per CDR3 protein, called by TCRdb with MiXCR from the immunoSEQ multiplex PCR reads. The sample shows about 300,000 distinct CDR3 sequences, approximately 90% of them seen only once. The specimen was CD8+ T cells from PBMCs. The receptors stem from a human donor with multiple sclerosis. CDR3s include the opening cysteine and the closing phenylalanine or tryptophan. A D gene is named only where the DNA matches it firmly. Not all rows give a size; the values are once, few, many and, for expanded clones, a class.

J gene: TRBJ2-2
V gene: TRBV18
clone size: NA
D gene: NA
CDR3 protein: CASSPPTENTGELFF
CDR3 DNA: TGTGCCAGCTCACCACCCACGGAGAACACCGGGGAGCTGTTTTTT

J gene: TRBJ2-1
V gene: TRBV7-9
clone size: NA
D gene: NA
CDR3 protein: CASSYRGEQFF
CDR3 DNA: TGTGCCAGCAGCTACCGGGGGGAGCAGTTCTTC

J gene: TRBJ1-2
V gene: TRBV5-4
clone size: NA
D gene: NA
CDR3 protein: CASSLLPADNYGYTF
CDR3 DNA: TGTGCCAGCAGCTTGCTACCAGCTGATAACTATGGCTACACCTTC

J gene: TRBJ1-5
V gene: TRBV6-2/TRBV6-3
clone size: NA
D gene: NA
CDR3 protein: CASTHRSSNQPQHF
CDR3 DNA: TGTGCCAGCACCCACAGGAGTAGCAATCAGCCCCAGCATTTT

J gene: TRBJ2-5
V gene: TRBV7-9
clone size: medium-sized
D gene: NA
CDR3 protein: CASSLTGYGETQYF
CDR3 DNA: TGTGCCAGCAGCTTAACAGGGTACGGGGAGACCCAGTACTTC

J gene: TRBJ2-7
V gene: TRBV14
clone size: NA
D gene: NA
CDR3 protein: CASSQDVVESYEQYF
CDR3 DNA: TGTGCCAGCAGCCAAGATGTGGTAGAATCCTACGAGCAGTACTTC

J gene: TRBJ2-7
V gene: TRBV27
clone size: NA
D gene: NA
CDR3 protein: CASSFGSFSGSASTYEQYF
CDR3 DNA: TGTGCCAGCAGTTTTGGGTCGTTTAGTGGTAGCGCATCAACCTACGAGCAGTACTTC

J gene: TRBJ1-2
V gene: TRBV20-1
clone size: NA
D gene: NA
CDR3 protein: CSARSGNYGYTF
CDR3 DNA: TGCAGTGCTAGGTCCGGGAACTATGGCTACACCTTC

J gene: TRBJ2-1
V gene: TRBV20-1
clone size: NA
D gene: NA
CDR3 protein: CSARTGQGPYNEQFF
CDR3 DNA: TGCAGTGCTAGGACTGGTCAGGGACCCTACAATGAGCAGTTCTTC

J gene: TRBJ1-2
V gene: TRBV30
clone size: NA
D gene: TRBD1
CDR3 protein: CAWTSGQGNYGYTF
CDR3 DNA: TGTGCCTGGACGAGCGGACAGGGAAACTATGGCTACACCTTC

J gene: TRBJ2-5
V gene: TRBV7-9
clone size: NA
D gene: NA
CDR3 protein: CASSSRVGAVETQYF
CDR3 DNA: TGTGCCAGCAGCTCTCGGGTAGGGGCAGTTGAGACCCAGTACTTC

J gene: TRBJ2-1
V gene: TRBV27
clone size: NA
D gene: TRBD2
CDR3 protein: CASSLVPSGGIDEQFF
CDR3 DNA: TGTGCCAGCAGTTTAGTGCCTAGCGGGGGGATCGATGAGCAGTTCTTC

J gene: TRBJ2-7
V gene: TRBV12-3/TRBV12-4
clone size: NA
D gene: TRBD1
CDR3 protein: CASSLRQGNYEQYF
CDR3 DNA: TGTGCCAGCAGTTTGAGACAGGGGAACTACGAGCAGTACTTC

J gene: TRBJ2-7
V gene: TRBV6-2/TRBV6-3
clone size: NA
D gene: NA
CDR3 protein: CASSPRARDSSPYEQYF
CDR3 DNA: TGTGCCAGCAGTCCAAGAGCCCGGGACTCCTCTCCCTACGAGCAGTACTTC

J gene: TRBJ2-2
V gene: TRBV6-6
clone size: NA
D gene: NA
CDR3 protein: CASSYKANTGELFF
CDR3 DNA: TGTGCCAGCAGTTACAAGGCGAACACCGGGGAGCTGTTTTTT

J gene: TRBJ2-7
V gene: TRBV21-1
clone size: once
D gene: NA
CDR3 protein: CASSKIRRGTYEQYF
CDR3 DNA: TGTGCCAGCAGCAAAATTCGACGGGGGACCTACGAGCAGTACTTC

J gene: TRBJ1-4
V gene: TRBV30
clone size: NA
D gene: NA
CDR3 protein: CAWSVQGFLDEKLFF
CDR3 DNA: TGTGCCTGGAGTGTACAAGGGTTTCTTGATGAAAAACTGTTTTTT

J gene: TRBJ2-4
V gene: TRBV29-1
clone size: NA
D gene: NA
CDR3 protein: CSVEDRSETNTGAKNIQYF
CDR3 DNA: TGCAGCGTTGAAGACCGGAGCGAAACCAATACAGGAGCCAAAAACATTCAGTACTTC

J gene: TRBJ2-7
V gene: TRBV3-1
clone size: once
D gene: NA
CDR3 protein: CASSQDITRGEQYF
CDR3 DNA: TGTGCCAGCAGCCAAGATATCACTAGGGGTGAGCAGTACTTC

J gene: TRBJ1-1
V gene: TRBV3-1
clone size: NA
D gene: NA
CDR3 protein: CASSQTRSDDWSEAFF
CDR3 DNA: TGTGCCAGCAGCCAAACACGGTCCGATGATTGGTCTGAAGCTTTCTTT

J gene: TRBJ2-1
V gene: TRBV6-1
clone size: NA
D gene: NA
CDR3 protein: CASSGRLELRFF
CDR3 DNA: TGTGCCAGCAGTGGTCGGCTGGAACTACGGTTCTTC

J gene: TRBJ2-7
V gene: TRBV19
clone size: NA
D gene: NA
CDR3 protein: CASSIVGGPAYEQYF
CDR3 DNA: TGTGCCAGTAGTATAGTTGGAGGTCCAGCCTACGAGCAGTACTTC

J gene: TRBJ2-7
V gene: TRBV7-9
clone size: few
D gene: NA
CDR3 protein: CASSLPGSYEQYF
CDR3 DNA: TGTGCCAGCAGTTTGCCAGGGTCCTACGAGCAGTACTTC

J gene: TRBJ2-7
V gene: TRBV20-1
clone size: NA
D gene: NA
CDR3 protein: CSARDPVRAPHEQYF
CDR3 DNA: TGCAGTGCTAGAGACCCCGTGAGGGCACCCCACGAGCAGTACTTC

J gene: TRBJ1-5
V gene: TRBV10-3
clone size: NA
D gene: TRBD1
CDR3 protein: CAISESPTGTYSNQPQHF
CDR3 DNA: TGTGCCATCAGTGAGTCCCCGACAGGGACATATAGCAATCAGCCCCAGCATTTT

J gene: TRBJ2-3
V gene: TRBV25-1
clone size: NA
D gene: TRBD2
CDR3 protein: CASSLLAGGVGDTQYF
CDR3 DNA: TGTGCCAGCAGTCTACTAGCGGGAGGGGTCGGGGATACGCAGTATTTT

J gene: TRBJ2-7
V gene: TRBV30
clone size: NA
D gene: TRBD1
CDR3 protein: CAWTGVGTGGYEQYF
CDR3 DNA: TGTGCCTGGACGGGAGTGGGGACAGGGGGATACGAGCAGTACTTC

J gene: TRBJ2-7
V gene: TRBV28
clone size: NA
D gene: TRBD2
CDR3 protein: CASSSRTSEQYF
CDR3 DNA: TGTGCCAGCAGTTCCCGGACTAGCGAGCAGTACTTC

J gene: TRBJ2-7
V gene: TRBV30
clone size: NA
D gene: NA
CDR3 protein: CAWSVLKGPEQYF
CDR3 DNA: TGTGCCTGGAGTGTACTGAAGGGGCCCGAGCAGTACTTC

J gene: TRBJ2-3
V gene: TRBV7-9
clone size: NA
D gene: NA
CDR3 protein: CASSIPVREMTDTQYF
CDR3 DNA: TGTGCCAGCAGCATCCCCGTCAGGGAGATGACAGATACGCAGTATTTT

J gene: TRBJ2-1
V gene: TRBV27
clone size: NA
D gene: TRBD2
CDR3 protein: CASSLSGRAGDEQFF
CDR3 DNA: TGTGCCAGCAGTCTTAGCGGGAGGGCCGGGGATGAGCAGTTCTTC

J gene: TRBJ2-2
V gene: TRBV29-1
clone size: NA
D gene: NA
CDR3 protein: CSGTQGPGELFF
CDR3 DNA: TGCAGCGGGACCCAGGGGCCCGGGGAGCTGTTTTTT

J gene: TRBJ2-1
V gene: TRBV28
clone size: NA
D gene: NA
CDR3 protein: CASSSVGREGMTYNEQFF
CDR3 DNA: TGTGCCAGCAGTTCCGTTGGGCGCGAAGGTATGACGTACAATGAGCAGTTCTTC

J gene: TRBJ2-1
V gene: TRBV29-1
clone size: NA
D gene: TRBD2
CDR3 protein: CSVPFTFNLAGGPSYNEQFF
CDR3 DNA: TGCAGCGTCCCCTTTACATTCAATCTAGCGGGGGGACCCTCCTACAATGAGCAGTTCTTC

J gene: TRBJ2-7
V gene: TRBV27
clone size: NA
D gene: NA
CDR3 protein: CASSWQDSPTYEQYF
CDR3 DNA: TGTGCCAGCAGTTGGCAAGACAGTCCCACCTACGAGCAGTACTTC

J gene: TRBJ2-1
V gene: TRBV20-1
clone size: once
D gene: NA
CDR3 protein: CSAREGLALGEQFF
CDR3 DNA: TGCAGTGCTAGAGAGGGACTCGCTTTGGGTGAGCAGTTCTTC

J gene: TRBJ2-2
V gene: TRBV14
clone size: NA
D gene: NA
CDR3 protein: CASSAYRETNTGELFF
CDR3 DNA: TGTGCCAGCAGCGCGTACAGAGAAACGAACACCGGGGAGCTGTTTTTT

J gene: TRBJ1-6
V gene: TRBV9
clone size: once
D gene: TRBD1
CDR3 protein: CASSGGQGDSPLHF
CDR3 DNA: TGTGCCAGTTCCGGGGGACAGGGTGATTCACCCCTCCACTTT

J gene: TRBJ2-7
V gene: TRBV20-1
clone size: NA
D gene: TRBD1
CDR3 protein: CSASNRDRSYEQYF
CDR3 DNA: TGCAGTGCTTCAAACCGGGACAGATCCTACGAGCAGTACTTC

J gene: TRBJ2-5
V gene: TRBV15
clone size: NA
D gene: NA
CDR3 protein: CATSMGTDTQGAQYF
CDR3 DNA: TGTGCCACCAGCATGGGCACAGACACCCAAGGGGCCCAGTACTTC

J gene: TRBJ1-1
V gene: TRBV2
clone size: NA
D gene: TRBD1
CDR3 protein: CASSGGGLEAFF
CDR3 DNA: TGTGCCAGCAGTGGAGGGGGCCTTGAAGCTTTCTTT

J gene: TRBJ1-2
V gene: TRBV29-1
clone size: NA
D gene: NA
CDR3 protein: CSVEYGNDGYTF
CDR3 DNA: TGCAGCGTTGAATACGGCAATGATGGCTACACCTTC

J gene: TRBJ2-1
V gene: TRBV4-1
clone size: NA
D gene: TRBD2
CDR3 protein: CASSQGGGSYNEQFF
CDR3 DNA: TGCGCCAGCAGCCAAGGGGGGGGTTCCTACAATGAGCAGTTCTTC

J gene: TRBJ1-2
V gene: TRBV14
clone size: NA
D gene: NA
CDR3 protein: CASSQAGDYGYTF
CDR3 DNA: TGTGCCAGCAGCCAAGCGGGGGACTATGGCTACACCTTC

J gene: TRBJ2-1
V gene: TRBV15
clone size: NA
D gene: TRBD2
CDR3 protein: CATGTSGSHEQFF
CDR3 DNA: TGTGCCACTGGAACTAGCGGGAGCCATGAGCAGTTCTTC

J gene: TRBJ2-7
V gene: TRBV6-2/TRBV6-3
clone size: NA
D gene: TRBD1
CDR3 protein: CASSYYATGPTYEQYF
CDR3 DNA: TGTGCCAGCAGTTACTATGCGACAGGGCCAACCTACGAGCAGTACTTC

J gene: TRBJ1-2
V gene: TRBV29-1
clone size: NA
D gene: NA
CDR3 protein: CSVEQDDGYTF
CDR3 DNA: TGCAGCGTTGAACAGGACGACGGCTACACCTTC

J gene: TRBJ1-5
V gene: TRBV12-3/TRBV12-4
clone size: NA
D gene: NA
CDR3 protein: CAVGNSNQPQHF
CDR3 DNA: TGTGCCGTGGGGAATAGCAATCAGCCCCAGCATTTT